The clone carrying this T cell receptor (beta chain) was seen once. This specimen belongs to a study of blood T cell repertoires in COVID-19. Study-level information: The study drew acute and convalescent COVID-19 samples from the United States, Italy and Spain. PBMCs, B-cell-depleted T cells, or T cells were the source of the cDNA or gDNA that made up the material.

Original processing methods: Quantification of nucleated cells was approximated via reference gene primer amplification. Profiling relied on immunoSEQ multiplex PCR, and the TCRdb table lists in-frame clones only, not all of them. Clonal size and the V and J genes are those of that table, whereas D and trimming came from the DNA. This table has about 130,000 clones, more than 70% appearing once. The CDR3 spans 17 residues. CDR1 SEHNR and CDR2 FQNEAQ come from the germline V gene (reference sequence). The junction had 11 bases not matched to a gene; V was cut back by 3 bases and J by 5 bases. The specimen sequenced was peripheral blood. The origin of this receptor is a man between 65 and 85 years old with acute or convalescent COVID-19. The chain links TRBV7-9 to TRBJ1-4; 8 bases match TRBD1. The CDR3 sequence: CASSLGRPQGENEKLFF. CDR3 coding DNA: TGTGCCAGCAGCTTGGGGCGCCCACAGGGGGAGAATGAAAAACTGTTTTTT.